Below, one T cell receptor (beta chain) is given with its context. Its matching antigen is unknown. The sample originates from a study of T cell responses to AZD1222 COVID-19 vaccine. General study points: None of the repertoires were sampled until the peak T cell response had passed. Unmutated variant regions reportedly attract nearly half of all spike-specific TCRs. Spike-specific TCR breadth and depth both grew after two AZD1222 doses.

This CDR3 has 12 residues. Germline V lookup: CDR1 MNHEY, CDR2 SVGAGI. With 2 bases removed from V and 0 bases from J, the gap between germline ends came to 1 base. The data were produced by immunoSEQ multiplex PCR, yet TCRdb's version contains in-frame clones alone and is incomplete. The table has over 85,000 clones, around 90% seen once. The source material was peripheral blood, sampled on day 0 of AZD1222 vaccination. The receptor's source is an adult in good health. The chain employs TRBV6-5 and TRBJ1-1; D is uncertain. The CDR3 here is CASSYMNTEAFF. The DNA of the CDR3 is TGTGCCAGCAGTTACATGAACACTGAAGCTTTCTTT.